The 27 T cell receptor beta chains given below trace back to one sample, sequenced in a study of control samples from healthy donors and cancer patients. Some clones are missing from TCRdb's copy, which holds only in-frame ones; the method was immunoSEQ multiplex PCR. The sample contains about 75,000 clones, 94% of which appear only once. Material: blood. The receptors shown here come from a woman aged 40 to 50 in good health.

V and J are TRBV9 and TRBJ1-2; perhaps TRBD1 as D (5 bases). The V end lost 4 bases, the J end lost 1 base, and 14 bases lay between the germline ends. The CDR3 is made up of 15 amino acids. Germline assignment: CDR1 SGDLS and CDR2 YYNGEE. The CDR3 loop reads CASSPLGRGNYGYTF. CDR3 coding DNA: TGTGCCAGCAGCCCCCTCGGGAGGGGTAACTATGGCTACACCTTC.

The gene calls are TRBV27 and TRBJ2-5, with 12 positions matching TRBD2. The CDR3 extends over 17 amino acids. The germline gives CDR1 MNHEY, CDR2 SMNVEV (reference sequence). With V trimmed by 6 bases and J by 4 bases, 12 bases remained unmatched. The CDR3 nucleotides are TGTGCCAGCAGGGAGGCTAGCGGGAGGGGCGGTCCAGAGACCCAGTACTTC. It encodes CASREASGRGGPETQYF.

This clone was picked up one time. The chain couples TRBV19 to TRBJ2-1; D remains unclear. V was pared by 10 bases and J by 4 bases, with 17 bases between. The CDR3 length is 14 residues. The germline CDR1 and CDR2 sequences are LNHDA and SQIVND (reference sequence). Here the CDR3 reads CATRSWGRYNEQFF. CDR3 DNA: TGTGCCACCAGAAGCTGGGGTAGGTACAATGAGCAGTTCTTC.

The J gene is TRBJ1-1, the V gene TRBV7-9; D remains unclear. Deletions cut 2 bases from V and 9 bases from J, with 10 bases between. From germline, CDR1 is SEHNR and CDR2 FQNEAQ (reference sequence). This CDR3 spans 12 amino acids. The CDR3 spells CASSLWAAQAFF. The CDR3 nucleotides are TGTGCCAGCAGCTTATGGGCGGCCCAAGCTTTCTTT.

This chain joins TRBV7-3 and TRBJ2-2, with D perhaps matching TRBD1 (6 bases). The CDR3 is 15 amino acids. V lost 5 bases, J lost 2 bases, and 12 bases lay in between. Germline V lookup: CDR1 SGHTA, CDR2 FQGTGA. The CDR3 protein is CASSRAGTNTGELFF. The CDR3 DNA reads as TGTGCCAGCAGCCGGGCCGGGACAAACACCGGGGAGCTGTTTTTT.

This chain uses TRBV7-9 with TRBJ2-1, with D perhaps given as TRBD1 or TRBD2 (5 bases each). The germline V gene encodes CDR1 SEHNR and CDR2 FQNEAQ (reference sequence). There are 15 residues in the CDR3. Trimming pared 5 bases from V and 4 bases from J, leaving 15 bases between. CDR3 DNA sequence: TGTGCCAGCAGCATAGAGGGGAGCCCGTACAATGAGCAGTTCTTC. This translates into CASSIEGSPYNEQFF.

The rearrangement links TRBV6-5 to TRBJ2-1; 13 nucleotides match TRBD2. V shed 7 bases and J 9 bases; nucleotides not matched to a gene: 6. Per germline, CDR1 MNHEY and CDR2 SVGAGI. This CDR3 comprises 14 residues. The CDR3 sequence: CASTGTSGAGEQFF. CDR3 nucleotides: TGTGCCAGCACCGGGACTAGCGGGGCTGGTGAGCAGTTCTTC.

The chain carries TRBV12-2 and TRBJ2-7; the table's D call TRBD1 went unverified against the DNA. TRBV12-2 is flagged as a pseudogene. The CDR3 contains 15 residues. In DNA, the CDR3 is TGTGCAAGTCGCTTAGAAGGGGGTATATCCTACGAGCAGTACTTC. This gives the protein CASRLEGGISYEQYF.

This rearrangement joins TRBV6-5 to TRBJ2-7, with TRBD1 matching over 10 bases. CDR1 is MNHEY, CDR2 SVGAGI, per germline. CDR3 size: 15 residues. Trimming removed 7 bases from V and 4 bases from J; junction bases left unmatched: 10. This CDR3 reads CASIRDRGSPYEQYF. The CDR3 DNA reads TGTGCCAGCATCCGGGACAGGGGTTCACCTTACGAGCAGTACTTC.

The chain links TRBV6-5 to TRBJ2-7, with unresolved D. V was shortened by 7 bases and J by 5 bases, with 15 bases between the two germline ends. Germline V gene lookup returns CDR1 MNHEY and CDR2 SVGAGI. This CDR3 spans 13 amino acids. The CDR3 DNA sequence: TGTGCCAGCAACACGGGTACCCCGGACGAGCAGTACTTC. Translated: CASNTGTPDEQYF.

J is TRBJ2-7 and V is TRBV6-5; D uncertain. Germline V gene lookup returns CDR1 MNHEY and CDR2 SVGAGI. Trimming cost V 4 bases and J 2 bases, with 9 bases left between them. This CDR3 contains 13 residues. The CDR3 reads CASSFSQTYEQYF. CDR3 nucleotides: TGTGCCAGCAGTTTTTCCCAAACCTACGAGCAGTACTTC.

The rearrangement links TRBV10-3 to TRBJ2-1, with TRBD2 matching 10 bases. This CDR3 contains 15 residues. The germline gives CDR1 ENHRY, CDR2 SYGVKD. With 7 bases clipped from V and 8 bases from J, the junction kept 11 bases outside the gene matches. CDR3 bases: TGTGCCATCATGCCAGCTAGCGGGGGAGGTGATGAGCAGTTCTTC. This sequence encodes CAIMPASGGGDEQFF.

About this clone: Sequence at one end of the junction differs from germline and may be a read error. The chain couples TRBV18 to TRBJ1-4; 8 bases match TRBD1. The CDR3 is 15 residues long. Per the germline V gene, CDR1 is KGHSH and CDR2 is LQKENI. CDR3 sequence (DNA): TGTGCCAGCTCACCCACCGGGACAGGAAGGGGAAAAACTGTTTTT. This gives the protein CASSPTGTGRGKTVF.

This rearrangement joins TRBV20-1 to TRBJ1-1; the match to TRBD1 covers 8 bases. V shed 4 bases and J 10 bases; nucleotides not matched to a gene: 5. The CDR3 is made up of 11 amino acids. Germline V gives CDR1 DFQATT, CDR2 SNEGSKA (reference sequence). DNA of the CDR3: TGCAGTGCTAAGGGACAGGAGAGAGCTTTCTTT. It yields the protein CSAKGQERAFF.

The J gene is TRBJ2-1, the V gene TRBV7-2; 11 bases are a match to TRBD1. Germline V CDR1 and CDR2: SGHTA, FQGNSA. The CDR3 is 17 amino acids. The ends lost 2 bases at V and 6 bases at J; junction bases unmatched: 9. This CDR3 reads CASSLYGTGGTGNEQFF. In DNA form, the CDR3 reads TGTGCCAGCAGCTTATACGGGACAGGGGGGACAGGCAATGAGCAGTTCTTC. Full variable domain (outside the CDR3, taken from reference TRBV7-2 and TRBJ2-1): GAGVSQSPSNKVTEKGKDVELRCDPISGHTALYWYRQSLGQGLEFLIYFQGNSAPDKSGLPSDRFSAERTGGSVSTLTIQRTQQEDSAVYLCASSLYGTGGTGNEQFFGPGTRLTVL.

This sequence joins TRBV30 and TRBJ1-3, with D possibly matching TRBD1 (5 bases). The CDR3 is made up of 14 amino acids. Germline values: CDR1 GTSNPN, CDR2 SVGIG (reference sequence). Trimming took off 5 bases at V and 2 bases at J, with 13 bases between the two ends. Written as DNA, the CDR3 is TGTGCCTGGGGACCAGGGTCAACTGGAAACACCATATATTTT. It translates to CAWGPGSTGNTIYF. The full variable domain, completed using reference TRBV30 and TRBJ1-3, is SQTIHQWPATLVQPVGSPLSLECTVEGTSNPNLYWYRQAAGRGLQLLFYSVGIGQISSEVPQNLSASRPQDRQFILSSKKLLLSDSGFYLCAWGPGSTGNTIYFGEGSWLTVV.

This clone has just one count. This chain uses TRBV12-3 or TRBV12-4 with TRBJ2-1; D gene uncertain. The CDR3 extends over 13 amino acids. Trimming took off 4 bases at V and 3 bases at J, with 7 bases between the two ends. DNA of the CDR3: TGTGCCAGCAGTTGGCTAGACTACAATGAGCAGTTCTTC. Its translation: CASSWLDYNEQFF.

This clone has just one count. The V gene is TRBV7-8, the J gene TRBJ2-1; 7 nucleotides line up with TRBD2. Germline loops: CDR1 SGHVS, CDR2 FQNEAQ. J gave up 8 bases and V 4 bases, and 14 bases lay outside the gene matches. The CDR3 is made up of 16 amino acids. DNA of the CDR3: TGTGCCAGCAGCTCCCATGGGGCGGGAGTAGAATATGAGCAGTTCTTC. Translating gives CASSSHGAGVEYEQFF.

V usage is TRBV4-2 and J usage is TRBJ1-1; no firm D call. The CDR3 sequence is 14 residues long. Trimming took off 0 bases at V and 1 base at J, with 6 bases between the two ends. CDR1 is LGHNA and CDR2 is YNFKEQ in the germline V gene. This CDR3 reads CASSQDWTNTEAFF. As DNA, the CDR3 is TGTGCCAGCAGCCAAGATTGGACGAACACTGAAGCTTTCTTT.

The V and J genes are TRBV28 and TRBJ2-7; 10 nucleotides line up with TRBD1. The germline CDR1 and CDR2 sequences are MDHEN and SYDVKM. V lost 3 bases to trimming and J lost 4 bases; unmatched junction nucleotides: 3. The CDR3 length is 14 residues. CDR3 residues: CASSFGDRGYEQYF. The DNA of the CDR3 is TGTGCCAGCAGTTTTGGGGACAGGGGTTACGAGCAGTACTTC.

V gene TRBV12-5 combines with J gene TRBJ2-7; no definite D call. Trimming took off 2 bases at V and 5 bases at J, with 10 bases between the two ends. This CDR3 is built from 13 residues. CDR1 LGHNT and CDR2 FRNRAP come from the germline V gene. The CDR3 loop reads CASGLRPRNEQYF. In nucleotides, the CDR3 is TGTGCTAGTGGTTTGAGGCCTCGAAACGAGCAGTACTTC.

The rearrangement joins TRBV6-6 to TRBJ1-5; perhaps TRBD1 as D (5 bases). Deletions cut 2 bases from V and 1 base from J, with 12 bases between. CDR3 length: 16 residues. Germline CDR1 reads MNHNY; CDR2 reads SVGAGI (reference sequence). The CDR3 nucleotides read TGTGCCAGCAGTTACGGGGGGGACCCCAGCAATCAGCCCCAGCATTTT. Translated, it gives CASSYGGDPSNQPQHF.

This clone appeared a single time. J is TRBJ1-2 and V is TRBV19, with D possibly being TRBD1 (5 bases). CDR3 length equals 14 residues. The germline V gene has CDR1 LNHDA and CDR2 SQIVND (reference sequence). The V and J ends lost 4 bases and 8 bases respectively, with 17 bases between them. The DNA of the CDR3 is TGTGCCAGTAGTAATGGGGCAGGGCGCGGGGGCTACACCTTC. It translates to CASSNGAGRGGYTF.

V and J are TRBV7-2 and TRBJ1-4; D gene uncertain. Trimming pared 1 base from V and 4 bases from J, leaving 10 bases between. The CDR3 spans 15 residues. From germline, CDR1 is SGHTA and CDR2 FQGNSA. The CDR3 nucleotides read TGTGCCAGCAGCTTAGATGGAGGGATTAATGAAAAACTGTTTTTT. It specifies CASSLDGGINEKLFF.

The chain uses TRBV28 and TRBJ2-5; a possible D gene is TRBD2 (6 bases). This CDR3 spans 17 amino acids. V was clipped by 5 bases and J by 5 bases, with 24 bases between them. The germline CDR1 and CDR2 sequences are MDHEN and SYDVKM. CDR3 sequence reads: CASSPSRGRRDEETQYF. CDR3 bases: TGTGCCAGCAGTCCGTCCCGGGGGAGGCGGGATGAGGAGACCCAGTACTTC.

V is TRBV6-1 and J is TRBJ2-3, with no clear D. This CDR3 is 14 amino acids long. Deletions cut 3 bases from V and 4 bases from J, with 11 bases between. The germline V gene has CDR1 MNHNS and CDR2 SASEGT. CDR3 region: CASSDNIESDTQYF. CDR3 nucleotides: TGTGCCAGCAGTGACAACATAGAATCAGATACGCAGTATTTT.

The chain recombines TRBV2 with TRBJ2-2, with 8 bases fitting TRBD1. The ends lost 7 bases at V and 4 bases at J; junction bases unmatched: 8. This CDR3 has 15 amino acids. In germline, CDR1 is SNHLY, CDR2 FYNNEI. The CDR3 DNA sequence: TGTGCCAGCACCTCCGGACAGGGAGGCACCGGGGAGCTGTTTTTT. This codes for CASTSGQGGTGELFF.